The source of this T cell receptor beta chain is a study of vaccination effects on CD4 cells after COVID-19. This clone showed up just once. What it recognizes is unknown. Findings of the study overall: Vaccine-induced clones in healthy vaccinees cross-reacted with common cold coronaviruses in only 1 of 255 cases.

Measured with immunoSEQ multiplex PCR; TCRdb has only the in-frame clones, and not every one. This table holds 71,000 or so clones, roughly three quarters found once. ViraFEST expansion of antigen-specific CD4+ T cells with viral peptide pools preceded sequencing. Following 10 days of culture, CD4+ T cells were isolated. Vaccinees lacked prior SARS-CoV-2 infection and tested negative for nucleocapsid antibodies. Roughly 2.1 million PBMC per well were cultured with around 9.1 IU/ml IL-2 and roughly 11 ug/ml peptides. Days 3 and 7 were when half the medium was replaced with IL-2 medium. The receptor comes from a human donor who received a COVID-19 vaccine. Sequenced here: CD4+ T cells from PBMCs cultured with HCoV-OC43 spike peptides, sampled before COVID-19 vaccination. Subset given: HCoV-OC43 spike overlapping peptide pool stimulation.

CDR3 bases: TGTGCCAGCAGCCTCTCGGGACTAGCGGGGGGATTCACCGGGGAGCTGTTTTTT. Its translation: CASSLSGLAGGFTGELFF. The rearrangement joins TRBV11-3 to TRBJ2-2; 15 bases are a match to TRBD2. The germline V gene encodes CDR1 SGHNT and CDR2 YENEEA. The CDR3 covers 18 residues. V was pared by 5 bases and J by 4 bases, with 8 bases of the junction left unmatched.